This T cell receptor beta chain was identified in a study of high-grade serous ovarian cancer treatment subgroups. Regarding the study as a whole: Repertoire similarity ranged about 0.095 to 0.8 between tumors of one patient.

This CDR3 spans 17 amino acids. Germline V CDR1 and CDR2: MNHEY, SMNVEV (reference sequence). The V gene end was trimmed by 1 base and the J gene end by 2 bases; junction bases not matched to a gene: 8. This clone appeared a single time. Its antigen remains unidentified. This table comes from immunoSEQ multiplex PCR, and its TCRdb copy is limited to in-frame clones, with some not included. The table includes fewer than 4,500 clones, 77% detected once. The tumor samples were collected prior to definitive surgery or chemotherapy. The sequenced material came from tumor tissue. This chain links TRBV27 with TRBJ2-1; 7 bases are shared with TRBD2. The receptor was derived from a human donor with high-grade serous ovarian cancer. The chain's CDR3 is CASSLWGEGLPYNEQFF. In DNA, the CDR3 is TGTGCCAGCAGTTTATGGGGGGAGGGCCTTCCCTACAATGAGCAGTTCTTC.